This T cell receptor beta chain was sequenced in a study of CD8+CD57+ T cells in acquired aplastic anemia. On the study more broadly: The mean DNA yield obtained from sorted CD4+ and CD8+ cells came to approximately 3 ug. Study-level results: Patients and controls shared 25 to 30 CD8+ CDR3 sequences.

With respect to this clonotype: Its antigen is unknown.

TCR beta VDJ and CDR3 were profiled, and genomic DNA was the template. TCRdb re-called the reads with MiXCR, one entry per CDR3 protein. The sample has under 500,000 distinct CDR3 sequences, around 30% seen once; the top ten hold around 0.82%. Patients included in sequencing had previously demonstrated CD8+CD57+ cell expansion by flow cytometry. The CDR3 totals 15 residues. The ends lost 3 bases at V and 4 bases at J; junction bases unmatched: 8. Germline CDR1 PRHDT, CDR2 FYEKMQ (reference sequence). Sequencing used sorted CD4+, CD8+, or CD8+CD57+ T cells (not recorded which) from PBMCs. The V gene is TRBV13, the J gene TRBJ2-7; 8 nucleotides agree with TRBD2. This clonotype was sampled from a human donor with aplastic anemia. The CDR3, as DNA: TGTGCCAGCAGCTTCTTAACGGGGGGGCCGTACGAGCAGTACTTC. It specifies CASSFLTGGPYEQYF.